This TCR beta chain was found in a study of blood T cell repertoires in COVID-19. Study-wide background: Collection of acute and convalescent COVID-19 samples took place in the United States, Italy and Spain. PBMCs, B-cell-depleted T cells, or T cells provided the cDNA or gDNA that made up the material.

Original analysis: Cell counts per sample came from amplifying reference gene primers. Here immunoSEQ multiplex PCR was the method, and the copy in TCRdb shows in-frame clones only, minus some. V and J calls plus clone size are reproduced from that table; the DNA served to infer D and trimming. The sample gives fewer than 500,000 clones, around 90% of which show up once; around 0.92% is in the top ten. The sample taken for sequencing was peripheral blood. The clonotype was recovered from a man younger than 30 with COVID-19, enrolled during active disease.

CDR3 sequence reads: CASSSNMNTEAFF. CDR3 in DNA: TGTGCCAGCAGTTCCAACATGAACACTGAAGCTTTCTTT. This chain links TRBV12-3 or TRBV12-4 with TRBJ1-1; D ambiguous. This CDR3 comprises 13 residues. Deletions cut 4 bases from V and 0 bases from J, with 6 bases between.